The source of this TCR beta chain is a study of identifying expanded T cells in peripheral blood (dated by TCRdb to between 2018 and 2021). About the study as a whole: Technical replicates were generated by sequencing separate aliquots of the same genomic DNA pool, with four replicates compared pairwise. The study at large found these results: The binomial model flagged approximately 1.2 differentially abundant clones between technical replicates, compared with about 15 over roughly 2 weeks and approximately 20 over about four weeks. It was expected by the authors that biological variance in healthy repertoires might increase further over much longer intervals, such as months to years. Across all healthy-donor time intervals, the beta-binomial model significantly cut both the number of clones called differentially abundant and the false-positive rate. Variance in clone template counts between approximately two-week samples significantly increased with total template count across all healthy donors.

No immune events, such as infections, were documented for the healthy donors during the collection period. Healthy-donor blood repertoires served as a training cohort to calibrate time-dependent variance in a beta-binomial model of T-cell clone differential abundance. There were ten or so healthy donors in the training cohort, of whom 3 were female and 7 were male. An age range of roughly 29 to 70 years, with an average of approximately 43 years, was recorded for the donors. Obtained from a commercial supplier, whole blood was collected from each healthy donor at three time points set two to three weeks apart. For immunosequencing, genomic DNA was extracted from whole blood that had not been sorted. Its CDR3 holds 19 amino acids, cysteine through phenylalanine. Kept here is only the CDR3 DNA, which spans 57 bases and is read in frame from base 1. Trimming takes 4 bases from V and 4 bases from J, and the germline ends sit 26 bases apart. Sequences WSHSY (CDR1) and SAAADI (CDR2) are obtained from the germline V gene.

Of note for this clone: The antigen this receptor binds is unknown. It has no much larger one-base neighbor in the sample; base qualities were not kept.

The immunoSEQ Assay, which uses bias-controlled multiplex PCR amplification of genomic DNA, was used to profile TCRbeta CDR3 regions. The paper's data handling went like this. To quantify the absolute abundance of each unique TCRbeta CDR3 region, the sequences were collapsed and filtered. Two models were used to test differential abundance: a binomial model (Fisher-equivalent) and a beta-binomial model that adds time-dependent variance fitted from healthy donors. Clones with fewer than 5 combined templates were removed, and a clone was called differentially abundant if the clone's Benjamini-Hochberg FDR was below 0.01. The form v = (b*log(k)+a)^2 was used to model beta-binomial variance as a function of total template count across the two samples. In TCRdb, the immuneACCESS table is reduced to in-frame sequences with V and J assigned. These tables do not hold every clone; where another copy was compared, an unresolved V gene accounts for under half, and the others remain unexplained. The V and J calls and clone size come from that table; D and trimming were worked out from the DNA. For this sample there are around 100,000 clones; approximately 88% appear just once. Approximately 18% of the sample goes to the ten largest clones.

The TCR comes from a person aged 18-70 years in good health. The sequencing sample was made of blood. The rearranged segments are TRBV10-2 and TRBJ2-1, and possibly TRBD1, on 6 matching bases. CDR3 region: CASSVGLGTSSRSYNEQFF. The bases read TGCGCCAGCAGTGTGGGGTTGGGGACAAGCTCACGCTCTTACAATGAGCAGTTCTTC.